These 7 T cell receptor beta chains were all obtained from the same sample, sequenced in a study of patients and donors after allogeneic stem cell transplantation. TCRdb itself ran the RT-PCR reads through MiXCR, one entry per CDR3 protein. The table has approximately 200,000 distinct CDR3 sequences, less than 45% seen once; the top ten hold around 35%. The sample comprised blood, either unsorted or a sorted T cell fraction (not recorded which). The receptors come from a human donor who was either an allogeneic HSCT recipient or a stem cell or donor lymphocyte infusion donor (not recorded which). It is not recorded whose cells these are; they may come from a transplant donor.

This clonotype was counted only a few times. This chain connects TRBV5-6 to TRBJ1-5; TRBD1 matches at 8 bases. Looked up from germline, CDR1 is SGHDT and CDR2 is YYEEEE. The CDR3 contains 14 residues. Trimming cost V 4 bases and J 7 bases; bases outside gene matches: 7. CDR3 bases: TGTGCCAGCAGCCCAGGACAGGGAGAGCAGCCCCAGCATTTT. It codes for CASSPGQGEQPQHF.

There are a few counts of this clonotype. The chain carries TRBV15 and TRBJ2-7; D tentatively reads TRBD1 or TRBD2 (5 bases each). This CDR3 spans 16 amino acids. Germline lookup yields CDR1 LNHNV and CDR2 YYDKDF (reference sequence). The V end was cut by 1 base, the J end by 4 bases, with 17 bases between. The CDR3 protein is CATSRVHYRDVYEQYF. DNA of the CDR3: TGTGCCACCAGCAGAGTACACTACCGGGACGTGTACGAGCAGTACTTC.

This chain links TRBV9 with TRBJ1-2; maybe TRBD1 (5 bases). The CDR3 is 13 residues long. Germline values: CDR1 SGDLS, CDR2 YYNGEE. Trimming pared 5 bases from V and 7 bases from J, leaving 15 bases between. For the CDR3, the DNA is TGTGCCAGCAGTCAGGGCGGGATTCGTGGCTACACCTTC. Amino acids: CASSQGGIRGYTF.

This rearrangement joins TRBV2 to TRBJ1-3; D unclear. The CDR3 contains 13 residues. V was pared by 3 bases and J by 0 bases, with 3 bases between. The germline V gene encodes CDR1 SNHLY and CDR2 FYNNEI. CDR3 nucleotide sequence: TGTGCCAGCAGTGAGGACTCTGGAAACACCATATATTTT. Amino acid sequence: CASSEDSGNTIYF.

The chain uses TRBV27 and TRBJ2-3; 9 positions agree with TRBD2. CDR3 length equals 15 residues. Germline CDR1 reads MNHEY; CDR2 reads SMNVEV (reference sequence). Unmatched junction bases numbered 10, after V lost 7 bases and J lost 5 bases. The chain's CDR3 is CASTLSSGIGDTQYF. CDR3 coding DNA: TGTGCCAGCACCCTGTCTAGCGGGATCGGAGATACGCAGTATTTT.

The rearrangement uses TRBV19 and TRBJ1-1; a possible D gene is TRBD1 (6 bases). CDR1 is LNHDA, CDR2 SQIVND, per germline (reference sequence). Trimming removed 7 bases from V and 4 bases from J, with 13 bases in between. The CDR3 is 13 amino acids. The chain's CDR3 is CASIPQGGTEAFF. CDR3 coding DNA: TGTGCCAGTATCCCACAGGGAGGCACTGAAGCTTTCTTT.

The chain joins TRBV19 to TRBJ1-1; D is undetermined. The ends were cut back, 3 bases at V and 1 base at J, with 6 bases in the middle. The germline gives CDR1 LNHDA, CDR2 SQIVND (reference sequence). The CDR3 is 13 residues long. CDR3 protein: CASSIRENTEAFF. The DNA for the CDR3 is TGTGCCAGTAGTATTCGAGAGAACACTGAAGCTTTCTTT.